The 24 T cell receptor beta chains reported below all come from one sample, sequenced in a study of T cell changes during pregnancy in multiple sclerosis (dated by TCRdb to between 2018 and 2020). Libraries were built with the immunoSEQ multiplex PCR assay. This immuneACCESS table, as held by TCRdb, lists in-frame sequences with V and J called but not all clones. Of the missing ones, under half trace to an unresolved V gene in checked studies; the others have no known cause. This sample lists about 22,000 clones; 70% to 90% were detected once. 0.8% to 1.3% of the sample is in the top ten clones. This specimen was CD4+ T cells from peripheral blood mononuclear cells, taken in the second trimester of pregnancy. The receptors derive from a female donor in good health, enrolled as a control in a pregnancy study.

The chain carries TRBV7-2 and TRBJ2-5; perhaps TRBD2 as D (5 bases). The CDR3 contains 14 residues. The V end lost 3 bases, the J end lost 6 bases, and 14 bases lay between the germline ends. Germline V gives CDR1 SGHTA, CDR2 FQGNSA. Here the CDR3 DNA reads TGTGCCAGCAGCTTGACGGGCCGAGGGCAGACCCAGTACTTC. This gives the protein CASSLTGRGQTQYF.

V usage is TRBV19 and J usage is TRBJ1-5; maybe TRBD1 (6 bases). Germline V lookup: CDR1 LNHDA, CDR2 SQIVND (reference sequence). Trimming cost V 7 bases and J 1 base, with 14 bases left between them. The CDR3 length is 15 residues. CDR3 protein: CASNLQGRSNQPQHF. Here the CDR3 DNA reads TGTGCCAGTAACCTGCAGGGGAGAAGCAATCAGCCCCAGCATTTT.

The gene calls are TRBV5-1 and TRBJ2-5; 11 nucleotides match TRBD2. Germline V CDR1 and CDR2: SGHRS, YFSETQ. Germline trimming cut 0 bases from V and 9 bases from J; bases unmatched to any gene: 7. The CDR3 sequence is 15 residues long. In DNA form, the CDR3 reads TGCGCCAGCAGCTTGGAACTAGCGGGGGCTGGGGCCCAGTACTTC. This sequence encodes CASSLELAGAGAQYF.

The chain uses TRBV12-5 and TRBJ2-3; D uncertain. Germline-derived CDR1 and CDR2 are LGHNT and FRNRAP. This CDR3 contains 13 residues. The V gene lost 4 bases and the J gene lost 5 bases, with 10 bases spanning the gap. This CDR3 reads CASGSGLIDTQYF. CDR3 sequence (DNA): TGTGCTAGTGGTTCTGGTCTAATAGATACGCAGTATTTT.

The chain links TRBV6-1 to TRBJ1-3; 7 bases align to TRBD1. Germline V lookup: CDR1 MNHNS, CDR2 SASEGT. The CDR3 runs to 15 residues. J was trimmed by 0 bases and V by 2 bases; bases with no gene match: 1. The CDR3 sequence is CASSEPGGSGNTIYF. The CDR3 DNA is TGTGCCAGCAGTGAACCAGGGGGCTCTGGAAACACCATATATTTT.

V and J are TRBV6-1 and TRBJ2-2; the match to TRBD2 covers 11 bases. Per the germline V gene, CDR1 is MNHNS and CDR2 is SASEGT. After removal of 6 bases from V and 3 bases from J, the junction contained 3 bases not matched to a gene. CDR3 length equals 15 residues. This CDR3 is CASRIAGGDTGELFF. For the CDR3, the DNA is TGTGCCAGCAGAATAGCGGGAGGGGACACCGGGGAGCTGTTTTTT.

The chain recombines TRBV19 with TRBJ1-1; D is ambiguous. The CDR3 is 15 residues long. V was shortened by 4 bases and J by 1 base, with 13 bases between the two germline ends. Per the germline V gene, CDR1 is LNHDA and CDR2 is SQIVND (reference sequence). The CDR3 DNA reads as TGTGCCAGTAGTACGAACAAACCAGAGAACACTGAAGCTTTCTTT. Translating it yields CASSTNKPENTEAFF.

This chain links TRBV5-6 with TRBJ2-7; 13 nucleotides agree with TRBD2. This CDR3 has 16 amino acids. Losses at the gene ends were 2 bases for V and 3 bases for J; bases not matched to a gene: 5. Germline V lookup: CDR1 SGHDT, CDR2 YYEEEE. CDR3 loop: CASSFGLAGEGYEQYF. CDR3 coding DNA: TGTGCCAGCAGCTTCGGACTAGCGGGAGAGGGCTACGAGCAGTACTTC.

The chain couples TRBV27 to TRBJ1-6; TRBD1 aligns across 9 bases. V lost 5 bases, J lost 8 bases, and 4 bases stayed unmatched. Per germline, CDR1 MNHEY and CDR2 SMNVEV (reference sequence). The CDR3 extends over 14 amino acids. The CDR3 spells CASSRGQGDSPLHF. The CDR3 region has the DNA TGTGCCAGCAGTCGGGGACAGGGTGATTCACCCCTCCACTTT.

The table lists this clone with a count of one. The chain employs TRBV5-1 and TRBJ2-3; 9 nucleotides line up with TRBD1. The CDR3 loop spans 16 amino acids. Germline CDR1 SGHRS, CDR2 YFSETQ. Unmatched junction bases numbered 10, after V lost 5 bases and J lost 3 bases. CDR3 nucleotides: TGCGCCAGCAGTAATTGGGACAGGGATAGGACAGATACGCAGTATTTT. Protein sequence: CASSNWDRDRTDTQYF.

The V call is TRBV15, the J call TRBJ2-1; a possible D gene is TRBD2 (6 bases). The CDR3 covers 15 residues. The V end was cut by 0 bases, the J end by 1 base, with 7 bases between. Germline V gene lookup returns CDR1 LNHNV and CDR2 YYDKDF (reference sequence). The CDR3: CATSREGLSYNEQFF. The CDR3 region has the DNA TGTGCCACCAGCAGAGAGGGACTTTCCTACAATGAGCAGTTCTTC.

This clone was detected once. As DNA, the CDR3 is TGTGCCGCTATGCGGGGAGCCGGGGCCAACGTCCTGACTTTC. This gives the protein CAAMRGAGANVLTF. The genes are TRBV19 and TRBJ2-6; D perhaps matches TRBD2 (6 bases). CDR1 is LNHDA and CDR2 is SQIVND in the germline V gene (reference sequence). V lost 11 bases and J 4 bases, leaving 15 bases between the germline ends. The CDR3 is 14 residues long.

The genes are TRBV9 and TRBJ2-6; the match to TRBD2 covers 7 bases. Per the germline V gene, CDR1 is SGDLS and CDR2 is YYNGEE. The CDR3 sequence is 17 residues long. Unmatched junction bases numbered 5, after V lost 0 bases and J lost 2 bases. CDR3 coding DNA: TGTGCCAGCAGCGTAGCCCCCGCGGGAGCTGGGGCCAACGTCCTGACTTTC. Translating gives CASSVAPAGAGANVLTF.

The chain employs TRBV28 and TRBJ2-3; 11 bases align to TRBD1. The V gene's germline CDR1 is MDHEN and CDR2 SYDVKM. This CDR3 contains 16 residues. The J segment lost 1 base and the V segment lost 4 bases, leaving 4 bases of the junction unmatched. This chain's CDR3 is CASSSPGQGGTDTQYF. CDR3 in DNA: TGTGCCAGCAGTTCCCCGGGACAGGGGGGCACAGATACGCAGTATTTT.

This rearrangement joins TRBV28 to TRBJ2-3; perhaps TRBD1 as D (6 bases). V dropped 1 base and J dropped 3 bases, with 17 bases sitting between them. The CDR3 contains 17 residues. Germline CDR1 reads MDHEN; CDR2 reads SYDVKM. This CDR3 is CASSLLSWGLGTDTQYF. The CDR3 DNA is TGTGCCAGCAGTTTATTAAGTTGGGGGCTTGGGACAGATACGCAGTATTTT.

This clone was seen just once. The chain uses TRBV5-8 and TRBJ1-2; D not resolved. Germline values: CDR1 SGHTS, CDR2 YDEGEE. The CDR3 contains 15 residues. V lost 0 bases and J lost 0, with 9 bases in between. As DNA, the CDR3 is TGTGCCAGCAGCTTGGGTGCCTTAGCTAACTATGGCTACACCTTC. Encoded protein: CASSLGALANYGYTF.

This clone was counted once. V and J are TRBV28 and TRBJ1-6; 9 bases are a match to TRBD1. The CDR3 has 15 amino acids. Germline loops: CDR1 MDHEN, CDR2 SYDVKM. J was trimmed by 9 bases and V by 2 bases; bases with no gene match: 5. In DNA, the CDR3 is TGTGCCAGCAGTTTACGGGGACAGGGCTTTTCACCCCTCCACTTT. Encoded protein: CASSLRGQGFSPLHF.

V usage is TRBV25-1 and J usage is TRBJ1-6, with TRBD1 identical over 8 bases. The CDR3 contains 15 residues. Losses at the gene ends were 4 bases for V and 5 bases for J; bases not matched to a gene: 4. The germline V gene encodes CDR1 MGHDK and CDR2 SYGVNS. CDR3 sequence: CASSAYRGDNSPLHF. Written as DNA, the CDR3 is TGTGCCAGCAGTGCCTACAGGGGGGATAATTCACCCCTCCACTTT.

This clone has only one observation. This chain links TRBV27 with TRBJ2-1; possibly TRBD1 for D (6 bases). The CDR3 sequence is 16 residues long. Trimming took off 6 bases at V and 1 base at J, with 16 bases between the two ends. Germline V lookup: CDR1 MNHEY, CDR2 SMNVEV (reference sequence). CDR3 coding DNA: TGTGCCAGCAGGGGGGCCCTAGGACCTTCCTACAATGAGCAGTTCTTC. Translating it yields CASRGALGPSYNEQFF.

The V gene is TRBV11-1, the J gene TRBJ2-1; the D gene is possibly TRBD1 (6 bases). In germline, CDR1 is SGHAT, CDR2 FQDESV (reference sequence). V was trimmed by 3 bases and J by 16 bases, leaving 19 bases between them. CDR3 size: 13 residues. This CDR3 reads CASSFNGQGPNFF. Written as DNA, the CDR3 is TGTGCCAGCAGCTTTAACGGGCAGGGGCCTAATTTCTTC. The full variable domain, with the rest looked up from reference TRBV11-1 and TRBJ2-1, is EAEVAQSPRYKITEKSQAVAFWCDPISGHATLYWYRQILGQGPELLVQFQDESVVDDSQLPKDRFSAERLKGVDSTLKIQPAELGDSAMYLCASSFNGQGPNFFGPGTRLTVL.

The chain joins TRBV4-3 to TRBJ2-6, with D possibly matching TRBD1 (6 bases). In germline, CDR1 is LGHNA, CDR2 YSLEER. This CDR3 region has 16 residues. Trimming shortened V by 5 bases and J by 3 bases, and 14 bases separated the two germline ends. CDR3 in DNA: TGCGCCAGCAGCACATTACAGGGATATGGGGCCAACGTCCTGACTTTC. It specifies CASSTLQGYGANVLTF.

The rearrangement joins TRBV6-5 to TRBJ1-1, with D unresolved. The CDR3 extends over 13 amino acids. Germline V CDR1 and CDR2: MNHEY, SVGAGI. V lost 4 bases and J lost 1, with 7 bases in between. CDR3 sequence reads: CASSSRSNTEAFF. The CDR3 nucleotides are TGTGCCAGCAGTTCTCGGTCGAACACTGAAGCTTTCTTT.

The rearrangement joins TRBV7-2 to TRBJ1-4, with D possibly matching TRBD1 (5 bases). Germline CDR1 reads SGHTA; CDR2 reads FQGNSA. The CDR3 is 14 amino acids. V dropped 6 bases and J dropped 1 base, with 9 bases sitting between them. The CDR3 sequence: CASRGGGTNEKLFF. For the CDR3, the DNA is TGTGCCAGCAGGGGCGGGGGAACTAATGAAAAACTGTTTTTT.

The chain employs TRBV4-3 and TRBJ1-4; D gene ambiguous. Trimming shortened V by 0 bases and J by 5 bases, and 10 bases separated the two germline ends. The germline V gene has CDR1 LGHNA and CDR2 YSLEER. The CDR3 has 15 amino acids. CDR3 DNA sequence: TGCGCCAGCAGCCAAGAGAGGGTCCAGAATGAAAAACTGTTTTTT. It encodes CASSQERVQNEKLFF.